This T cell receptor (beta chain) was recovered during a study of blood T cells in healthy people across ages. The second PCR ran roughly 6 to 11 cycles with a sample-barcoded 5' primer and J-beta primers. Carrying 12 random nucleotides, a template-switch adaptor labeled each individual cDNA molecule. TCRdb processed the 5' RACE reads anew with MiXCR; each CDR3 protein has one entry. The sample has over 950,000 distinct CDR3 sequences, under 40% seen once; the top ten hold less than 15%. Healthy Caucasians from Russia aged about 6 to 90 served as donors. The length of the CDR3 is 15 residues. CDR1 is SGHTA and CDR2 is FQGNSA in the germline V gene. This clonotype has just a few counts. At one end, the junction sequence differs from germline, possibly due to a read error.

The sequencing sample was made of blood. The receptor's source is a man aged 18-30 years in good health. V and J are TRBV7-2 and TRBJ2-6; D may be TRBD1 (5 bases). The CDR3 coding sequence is TGTGCCAGCAGCTTAGCCGTGGTTGGGGCCAATGTCCTGACTTTC. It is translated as CASSLAVVGANVLTF.